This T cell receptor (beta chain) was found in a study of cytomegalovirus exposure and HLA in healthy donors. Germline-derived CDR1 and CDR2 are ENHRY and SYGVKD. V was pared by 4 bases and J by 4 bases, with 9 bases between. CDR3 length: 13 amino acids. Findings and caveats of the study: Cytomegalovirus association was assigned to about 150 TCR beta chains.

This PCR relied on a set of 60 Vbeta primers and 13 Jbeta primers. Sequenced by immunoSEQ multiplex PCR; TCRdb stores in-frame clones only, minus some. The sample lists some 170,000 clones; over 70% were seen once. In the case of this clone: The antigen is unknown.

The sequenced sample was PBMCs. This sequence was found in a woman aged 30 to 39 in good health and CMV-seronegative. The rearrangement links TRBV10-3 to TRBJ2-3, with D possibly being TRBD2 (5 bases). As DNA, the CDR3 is TGTGCCATCAGTGGTATACTAGCAGATACGCAGTATTTT. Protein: CAISGILADTQYF.